A selection of T cell receptor beta chains follows, all from one sample in a study of CD8+CD57+ T cells in acquired aplastic anemia. Using its own MiXCR run on the reads, TCRdb lists one record per CDR3 protein. Among 150,000 or so distinct CDR3 sequences listed, about 60% were seen once. The sequencing input was sorted CD4+, CD8+, or CD8+CD57+ T cells (not recorded which) from PBMCs. These receptors were collected from a human donor in good health. Both conserved end residues are part of each CDR3. A D gene is named only where the DNA matches it firmly.

TRBV5-6	-	TRBJ1-1	CASSLGGGNTEAFF
TRBV12-3/TRBV12-4	TRBD2	TRBJ2-1	CASSLGTSGGPPYNEQFF
TRBV9	-	TRBJ2-7	CASSGHAGSYEQYF
TRBV2	-	TRBJ1-4	CASSSTGWRLFF
TRBV5-1	-	TRBJ1-1	CASSLGGAPEAFF
TRBV25-1	TRBD1	TRBJ1-1	CASKGQGADDTEAFF
TRBV20-1	-	TRBJ2-5	CSAGGDSQETQYF
TRBV19	-	TRBJ1-6	CASCTGSQYNSPLHF
TRBV7-6	TRBD2	TRBJ2-7	CASSVAGTSDPYEQYF
TRBV7-6	-	TRBJ2-5	CASSLAGETQYF
TRBV19	TRBD1	TRBJ1-1	CASSPGQGARDTEAFF
TRBV24-1	-	TRBJ2-1	CATSDLAPGNEQFF
TRBV12-3/TRBV12-4	-	TRBJ2-7	CASSLQTGIYEQYF
TRBV6-1	-	TRBJ2-6	CASRTPAGETTEAF
TRBV19	-	TRBJ1-2	CASNMGNRGYTF
TRBV6-5	-	TRBJ2-7	CASSPGGTNTYEQYF
TRBV15	-	TRBJ1-5	CATSSGHGNQPQHF
TRBV4-2	-	TRBJ2-5	CASSQGTRETQYF
TRBV10-3	TRBD1	TRBJ1-2	CANSPGTELRNYGYTF
TRBV5-1	-	TRBJ2-1	CASSSATGTRGDNEQFF
TRBV6-6	-	TRBJ2-5	CASSYSGQGETQYF
TRBV29-1	-	TRBJ1-2	CSVVEAYGYTF
TRBV20-1	-	TRBJ2-3	CSAMGLEYTDTQYF
TRBV12-3/TRBV12-4	TRBD1	TRBJ1-2	CASGPTGSSGYTF
TRBV11-2	TRBD2	TRBJ2-6	CASSAGLAGANVLTF
TRBV5-8	-	TRBJ2-7	CASSPQGRSSYEQYF
TRBV6-9	TRBD1	TRBJ1-2	CASSLRQGINNYGYTF
TRBV5-1	TRBD1	TRBJ2-3	CASSSGWDRVSDTQYF
TRBV20-1	TRBD1	TRBJ2-7	CSARAGQGFYEQYF
TRBV7-9	TRBD1	TRBJ1-1	CASSHSTGIDTEAFF
TRBV10-2	TRBD1	TRBJ2-7	CASRSGQNYEQYF
TRBV7-9	TRBD2	TRBJ2-2	CASSSGSGEQFF
TRBV11-3	-	TRBJ2-7	CASSIGREQYF
TRBV9	TRBD1	TRBJ2-7	CASSEGQGATYEQYF
TRBV7-2	-	TRBJ2-7	CASSLVTDSSYEQYF
TRBV18	-	TRBJ2-7	CASSPTPGQTYEQYF
TRBV5-6	-	TRBJ2-1	CASSLGGGYWREDNEQFF
TRBV29-1	-	TRBJ1-4	CSVEKGEKLFF
TRBV20-1	TRBD2	TRBJ2-3	CSAPSGTRDTQYF
TRBV9	-	TRBJ1-2	CASSGRTDYGYTF